Below, one TCR beta chain is given with its context. Its antigen is undetermined. One end of the junction does not line up with germline, which may come from a read error. Alongside a J-beta primer mix, a sample-barcoded 5' primer served in a second PCR lasting about 7 to 12 cycles. One entry per CDR3 protein results from TCRdb running MiXCR on the 5' RACE reads. The repertoire holds around 870,000 distinct CDR3 sequences, with around 26% as singletons. Caucasian, healthy and from Russia, the donors were aged between roughly 6 and 95. This entry is derived from a study of blood T cells in healthy people across ages. About the research overall: In model experiments, template switching was able to capture about one barcoded beta molecule for every two T cells that were present.

Findings of the study overall: Across the age range, TCR beta diversity per million T cells fell in a roughly linear way. Estimates of total diversity, which came from one million sequenced T cells, were considered to be underestimates.

The sequenced material came from blood. This clonotype was sampled from a woman over 75 in good health.

The CDR3 sequence: CASSRADTRYF. As DNA, the CDR3 is TGTGCCAGCAGTCGAGCAGATACGCGGTATTTT. The chain is built from TRBV12-3 or TRBV12-4 and TRBJ2-3, with unresolved D. The CDR3 is 11 amino acids.